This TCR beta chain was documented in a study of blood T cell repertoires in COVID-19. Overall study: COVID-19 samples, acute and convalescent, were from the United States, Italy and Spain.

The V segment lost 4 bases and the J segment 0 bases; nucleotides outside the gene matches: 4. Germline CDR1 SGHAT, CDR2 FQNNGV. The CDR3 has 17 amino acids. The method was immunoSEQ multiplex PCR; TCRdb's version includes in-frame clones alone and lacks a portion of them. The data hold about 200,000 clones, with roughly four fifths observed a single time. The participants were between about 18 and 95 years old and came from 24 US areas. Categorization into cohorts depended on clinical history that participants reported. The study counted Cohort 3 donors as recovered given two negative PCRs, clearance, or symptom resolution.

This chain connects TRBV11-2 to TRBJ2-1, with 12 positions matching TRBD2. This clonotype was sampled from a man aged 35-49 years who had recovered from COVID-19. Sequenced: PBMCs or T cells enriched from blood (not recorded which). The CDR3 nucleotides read TGTGCCAGCAGCTCCTGGACTAGCGGGAACTCCTACAATGAGCAGTTCTTC. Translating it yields CASSSWTSGNSYNEQFF.